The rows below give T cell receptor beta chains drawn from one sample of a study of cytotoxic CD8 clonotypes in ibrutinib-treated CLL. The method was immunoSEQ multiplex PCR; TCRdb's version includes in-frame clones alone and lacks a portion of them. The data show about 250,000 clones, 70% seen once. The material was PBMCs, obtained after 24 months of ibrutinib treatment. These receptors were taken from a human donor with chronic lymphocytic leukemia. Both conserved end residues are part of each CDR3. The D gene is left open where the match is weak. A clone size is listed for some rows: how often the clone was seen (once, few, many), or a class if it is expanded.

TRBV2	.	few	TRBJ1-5	CASSEYGLSNQPQHF	TGTGCCAGCAGTGAATACGGTTTAAGCAATCAGCCCCAGCATTTT
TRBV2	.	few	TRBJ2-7	CASSESWEASSYEQYF	TGTGCCAGCAGTGAAAGTTGGGAGGCGAGCTCCTACGAGCAGTACTTC
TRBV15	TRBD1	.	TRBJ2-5	CATSSLDREETQYF	TGTGCCACCAGCAGCCTCGACAGGGAAGAGACCCAGTACTTC
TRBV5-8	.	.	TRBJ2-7	CASSRGTEPTYEQYF	TGTGCCAGCAGCCGCGGGACGGAGCCCACCTACGAGCAGTACTTC
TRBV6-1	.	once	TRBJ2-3	CASSAFRGGVSTDTQYF	TGTGCCAGCAGTGCCTTTCGAGGGGGGGTTAGCACAGATACGCAGTATTTT
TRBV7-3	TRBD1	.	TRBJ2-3	CASSPTGTGGTDTQYF	TGTGCCAGCAGCCCGACAGGGACAGGGGGAACAGATACGCAGTATTTT
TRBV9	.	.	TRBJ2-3	CASSVLRTDTQYF	TGTGCCAGCAGCGTATTAAGAACCGATACGCAGTATTTT
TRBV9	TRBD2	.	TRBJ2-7	CASRGTSGSGEQYF	TGTGCCAGCAGAGGGACTAGCGGGAGCGGCGAGCAGTACTTC
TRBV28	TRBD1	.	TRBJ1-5	CASSPGTVSFHQPQHF	TGTGCCAGCAGTCCCGGGACAGTCTCCTTTCATCAGCCCCAGCATTTT
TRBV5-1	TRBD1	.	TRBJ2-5	CASSLPDRVGRETQYF	TGCGCCAGCAGCTTACCCGACAGGGTTGGTCGAGAGACCCAGTACTTC
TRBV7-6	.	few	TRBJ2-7	CASSSQTAAEEQYF	TGTGCCAGCAGCTCGCAGACCGCGGCGGAGGAGCAGTACTTC
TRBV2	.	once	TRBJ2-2	CASKNRVANTGELFF	TGTGCCAGCAAAAACAGGGTCGCGAACACCGGGGAGCTGTTTTTT
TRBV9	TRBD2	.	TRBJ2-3	CASSEGEAGGRTDTQYF	TGTGCCAGCAGCGAGGGCGAAGCGGGAGGTAGAACAGATACGCAGTATTTT
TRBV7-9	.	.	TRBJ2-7	CASTPLPAAPTYEQYF	TGTGCCAGCACCCCTTTACCCGCCGCCCCGACCTACGAGCAGTACTTC
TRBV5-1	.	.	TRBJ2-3	CASSPVGESTDTQYF	TGCGCCAGCAGCCCGGTTGGGGAAAGCACAGATACGCAGTATTTT
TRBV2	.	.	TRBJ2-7	CASSENGHYEQYF	TGTGCCAGCAGTGAGAACGGTCACTACGAGCAGTACTTC
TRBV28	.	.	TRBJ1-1	CASSLWGGDTFF	TGTGCCAGCAGTTTGTGGGGTGGCGACACTTTCTTT
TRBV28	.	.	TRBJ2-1	CASSPPTLRHNEQFF	TGTGCCAGCAGTCCCCCGACGCTTCGACACAATGAGCAGTTCTTC
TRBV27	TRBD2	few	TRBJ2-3	CASGAGAVDTQYF	TGTGCCAGCGGGGCGGGAGCGGTTGATACGCAGTATTTT
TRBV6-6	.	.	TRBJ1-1	CASTAVTEAFF	TGTGCCAGCACAGCCGTCACTGAAGCTTTCTTT
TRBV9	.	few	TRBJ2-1	CASSVEWSSNNEQFF	TGTGCCAGCAGCGTAGAATGGAGTAGCAACAATGAGCAGTTCTTC
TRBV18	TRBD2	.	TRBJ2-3	CASSLLTSGSADTQYF	TGTGCCAGCTCCTTGCTGACTAGCGGGAGTGCAGATACGCAGTATTTT
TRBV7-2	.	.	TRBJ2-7	CASSLRPGIYEQYF	TGTGCCAGCAGCTTACGTCCGGGCATCTACGAGCAGTACTTC
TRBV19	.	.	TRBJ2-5	CASSMRDWGTETQYF	TGTGCCAGTAGTATGAGGGACTGGGGAACTGAGACCCAGTACTTC
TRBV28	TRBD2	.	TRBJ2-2	CASSFGLAGDTGELFF	TGTGCCAGCAGTTTCGGACTAGCGGGTGACACCGGGGAGCTGTTTTTT
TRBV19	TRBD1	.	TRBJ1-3	CASSSRTGRVVGNTIYF	TGTGCCAGTAGTTCCAGGACAGGGCGTGTGGTTGGAAACACCATATATTTT
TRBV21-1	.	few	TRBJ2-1	CASSNWDRGTYNEQFF	TGTGCCAGCAGCAACTGGGACAGGGGGACCTACAATGAGCAGTTCTTC
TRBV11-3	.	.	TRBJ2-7	CASSLTGTPYEQYF	TGTGCCAGCAGCCTAACCGGGACACCCTACGAGCAGTACTTC
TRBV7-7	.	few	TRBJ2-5	CASSLLTLSQETQYF	TGTGCTAGCAGCTTATTAACCCTTAGCCAAGAGACCCAGTACTTC
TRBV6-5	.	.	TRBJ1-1	CASSYRRNTEAFF	TGTGCCAGCAGTTACAGGAGGAACACTGAAGCTTTCTTT